This T cell receptor (beta chain) comes out of a study of blood T cell repertoires in COVID-19. Looking at the study overall: There were acute and convalescent COVID-19 samples, and they came from the United States, Italy and Spain.

Cohorts were assigned according to the clinical history that participants reported. V was trimmed by 6 bases and J by 0 bases, leaving 8 bases between them. From germline, CDR1 is MDHEN and CDR2 SYDVKM. The CDR3 extends over 13 amino acids. As processed by the authors: Amplification with reference gene primers provided the estimates of nucleated cell counts. Measured with immunoSEQ multiplex PCR; TCRdb has only the in-frame clones, and not every one. D and trimming come from the DNA, and the V and J calls and clone size come from that table. The table has 350,000 to 400,000 clones, 90% to 95% seen once.

The sequenced sample consisted of PBMCs or T cells enriched from blood (not recorded which). V and J are TRBV28 and TRBJ1-1, with D uncertain. The sequence came from a woman between 40 and 50 years old who had been exposed to COVID-19. CDR3 DNA sequence: TGTGCCAGCAGCGGGGATTTGAACACTGAAGCTTTCTTT. It encodes CASSGDLNTEAFF.